These 30 T cell receptor beta chains came from one sample sequenced in a study of T cell changes during pregnancy in multiple sclerosis. The data were produced by immunoSEQ multiplex PCR, yet TCRdb's version contains in-frame clones alone and is incomplete. The sample holds 78,000 or so clones, 75% to 95% seen once. This material consisted of CD4+ T cells from peripheral blood mononuclear cells, taken before pregnancy. The receptors originated from a female donor with multiple sclerosis, enrolled in a pregnancy study.

The rearrangement uses TRBV5-1 and TRBJ2-3; 16 bases are a match to TRBD2. V shed 4 bases, J shed 1 base, and the junction held 6 bases outside the gene matches. CDR3 length: 18 amino acids. Germline-derived CDR1 and CDR2 are SGHRS and YFSETQ. CDR3 bases: TGCGCCAGCAGCGAGGGACTAGCGGGAGGGCCCGGCACAGATACGCAGTATTTT. It yields the protein CASSEGLAGGPGTDTQYF. Filled out from reference TRBV5-1 and TRBJ2-3, the complete variable domain reads KAGVTQTPRYLIKTRGQQVTLSCSPISGHRSVSWYQQTPGQGLQFLFEYFSETQRNKGNFPGRFSGRQFSNSRSEMNVSTLELGDSALYLCASSEGLAGGPGTDTQYFGPGTRLTVL.

The genes are TRBV5-8 and TRBJ2-5; D call uncertain. Germline V CDR1 and CDR2: SGHTS, YDEGEE. The CDR3 totals 13 residues. V was pared by 3 bases and J by 5 bases, with 11 bases between. Here the CDR3 reads CASSSTAWETQYF. In DNA form, the CDR3 reads TGTGCCAGCAGCTCGACTGCGTGGGAGACCCAGTACTTC.

The chain has TRBV29-1 and TRBJ1-1, with 11 bases identical to TRBD1. Looked up from germline, CDR1 is SQVTM and CDR2 is ANQGSEA. The trim removed 0 bases at V and 5 bases at J, leaving 11 bases unmatched. This CDR3 spans 17 amino acids. The CDR3 region has the DNA TGCAGCGTTGAAGATAGTCGTTTTGGGACAGGGGGTACTGAAGCTTTCTTT. Translation: CSVEDSRFGTGGTEAFF.

CDR3 sequence reads: CARIKKREGTTDTQYF. DNA of the CDR3: TGTGCCAGAATCAAAAAGAGGGAGGGGACCACAGATACGCAGTATTTT. V and J are TRBV5-3 and TRBJ2-3; 7 bases are a match to TRBD2. TRBV5-3 is given ORF status, its function remaining uncertain. V dropped 6 bases and J dropped 2; count of bases not matched to a gene: 12. The CDR3 extends over 16 amino acids.

This clone was observed a single time. The chain is built from TRBV7-2 and TRBJ2-7, with TRBD2 matching 12 bases. J was trimmed by 1 base and V by 5 bases; bases with no gene match: 12. Germline CDR1 is SGHTA and CDR2 is FQGNSA. This CDR3 is built from 18 residues. In DNA, the CDR3 is TGTGCCAGCAGCGTTGCTACTAGCGGGGGGACTCTATCCTACGAGCAGTACTTC. Translated, it gives CASSVATSGGTLSYEQYF.

The count of this clone is one. This chain joins TRBV6-5 and TRBJ2-1; D gene uncertain. The CDR3 runs 13 residues. The V gene lost 4 bases and the J gene lost 4 bases, with 8 bases spanning the gap. Germline V lookup: CDR1 MNHEY, CDR2 SVGAGI. CDR3 in amino acids: CASSLLRYNEQFF. As DNA, the CDR3 is TGTGCCAGCAGTTTGTTGCGGTACAATGAGCAGTTCTTC.

There are a few counts of this clone. The V gene is TRBV6-6, the J gene TRBJ1-1, with TRBD1 identical over 9 bases. Germline assignment: CDR1 MNHNY and CDR2 SVGAGI (reference sequence). Losses at the gene ends were 6 bases for V and 3 bases for J; bases not matched to a gene: 2. The CDR3 runs to 13 residues. The CDR3 DNA reads TGTGCCAGCAGCAGACAGGGGGACACTGAAGCTTTCTTT. This codes for CASSRQGDTEAFF.

V gene TRBV11-3 combines with J gene TRBJ2-5, with 8 bases fitting TRBD1. CDR1 and CDR2 (germline): SGHNT, YENEEA. CDR3 size: 15 residues. V lost 4 bases to trimming and J lost 0 bases; unmatched junction nucleotides: 4. The CDR3 here is CASSSRTGYQETQYF. The CDR3 DNA follows: TGTGCCAGCAGCTCAAGGACAGGGTACCAAGAGACCCAGTACTTC.

The J gene is TRBJ2-1, the V gene TRBV7-2; TRBD2 aligns across 12 bases. The CDR3 runs 15 residues. Germline lookup yields CDR1 SGHTA and CDR2 FQGNSA. V lost 5 bases and J lost 4; bases outside the gene matches: 3. CDR3 protein: CASSPSGGAYNEQFF. The CDR3 DNA sequence: TGTGCCAGCAGCCCTAGCGGGGGGGCGTACAATGAGCAGTTCTTC. Complete variable domain (other parts from reference TRBV7-2 and TRBJ2-1): GAGVSQSPSNKVTEKGKDVELRCDPISGHTALYWYRQSLGQGLEFLIYFQGNSAPDKSGLPSDRFSAERTGGSVSTLTIQRTQQEDSAVYLCASSPSGGAYNEQFFGPGTRLTVL.

The rearrangement uses TRBV6-1 and TRBJ1-5; possible D gene TRBD1, 5 bases. V shed 4 bases and J shed 8 bases, with 24 bases lying between them. Germline lookup yields CDR1 MNHNS and CDR2 SASEGT. This CDR3 spans 17 amino acids. The CDR3 sequence: CASSGPMTADISEPQHF. The CDR3 region has the DNA TGTGCCAGCAGTGGCCCCATGACAGCAGATATCAGTGAGCCCCAGCATTTT.

The chain is built from TRBV19 and TRBJ1-5; 8 nucleotides agree with TRBD1. V shed 2 bases, J shed 1 base, and the junction held 1 base outside the gene matches. CDR1 and CDR2 (germline): LNHDA, SQIVND (reference sequence). This CDR3 region has 15 residues. The CDR3 reads CASSIRQGSNQPQHF. CDR3 coding DNA: TGTGCCAGTAGTATAAGACAGGGGAGCAATCAGCCCCAGCATTTT.

This rearrangement joins TRBV7-2 to TRBJ1-1; D is unclear. The CDR3 totals 13 residues. Germline assignment: CDR1 SGHTA and CDR2 FQGNSA. The V end was cut by 3 bases, the J end by 0 bases, with 5 bases between. The CDR3 region has the DNA TGTGCCAGCAGCTTCTCCGTGAACACTGAAGCTTTCTTT. Encoded protein: CASSFSVNTEAFF.

The chain is built from TRBV18 and TRBJ2-1, with 12 bases aligning to TRBD2. Germline values: CDR1 KGHSH, CDR2 LQKENI. The V gene end was trimmed by 1 base and the J gene end by 4 bases; junction bases not matched to a gene: 2. This CDR3 is built from 16 residues. The CDR3 region is CASSPRLAGEYNEQFF. In DNA form, the CDR3 reads TGTGCCAGCTCACCACGACTAGCGGGAGAGTACAATGAGCAGTTCTTC.

This CDR3 is CSAKGQGAHEQYF. In nucleotides, the CDR3 is TGCAGCGCCAAAGGACAGGGGGCCCACGAGCAGTACTTC. The V gene is TRBV29-1, the J gene TRBJ2-7; the match to TRBD1 covers 11 bases. The CDR3 sequence is 13 residues long. The germline gives CDR1 SQVTM, CDR2 ANQGSEA. With 7 bases clipped from V and 5 bases from J, the junction kept 7 bases outside the gene matches.

The chain uses TRBV6-6 and TRBJ1-5; no clear D gene. Per the germline V gene, CDR1 is MNHNY and CDR2 is SVGAGI (reference sequence). V lost 2 bases and J 4 bases, leaving 12 bases between the germline ends. This CDR3 region has 15 residues. For the CDR3, the DNA is TGTGCCAGCAGTTACAGCCCGAGAGAGAATCAGCCCCAGCATTTT. Translated, it gives CASSYSPRENQPQHF.

The chain links TRBV10-3 to TRBJ2-7, with TRBD2 matching 12 bases. Germline V gene data show CDR1 as ENHRY and CDR2 as SYGVKD. The V and J ends lost 5 bases and 2 bases, in that order; junction bases with no gene match: 10. This CDR3 spans 17 amino acids. Written as DNA, the CDR3 is TGTGCCATCAGTCTAGCGGGAGGGCCGAGGACTCCCTACGAGCAGTACTTC. This encodes CAISLAGGPRTPYEQYF.

CDR3 protein: CASSLGGAGETQYF. The CDR3 DNA reads TGTGCCAGCAGCTTAGGGGGCGCGGGGGAGACCCAGTACTTC. The chain has TRBV7-2 and TRBJ2-5, with a weak D call TRBD2 (6 bases). This CDR3 is 14 amino acids long. V was pared by 1 base and J by 5 bases, with 11 bases between. CDR1 is SGHTA and CDR2 is FQGNSA in the germline V gene.

As regards this clone: Other DNA sequences in this sample translate to the same CDR3. The rearrangement links TRBV6-5 to TRBJ1-1; maybe TRBD1 (6 bases). The CDR3 contains 15 residues. V was clipped by 2 bases and J by 4 bases, with 14 bases between them. Germline V lookup: CDR1 MNHEY, CDR2 SVGAGI. In DNA form, the CDR3 reads TGTGCCAGCAGTTACGGGGGGGCGCGGGGCACTGAAGCTTTCTTT. It yields the protein CASSYGGARGTEAFF.

This chain connects TRBV5-4 to TRBJ1-2; tentatively, D is TRBD1 (5 bases). This CDR3 has 14 residues. Germline assignment: CDR1 SGHNT and CDR2 YYREEE (reference sequence). The V end was cut by 3 bases, the J end by 9 bases, with 18 bases between. The CDR3 coding sequence is TGTGCCAGCAGCTACGAGACAGCCTCTTTGAGCTACACCTTC. This encodes CASSYETASLSYTF.

The chain joins TRBV19 to TRBJ2-5; 8 bases are a match to TRBD2. This CDR3 contains 16 residues. Trimming cost V 8 bases and J 4 bases; bases outside gene matches: 15. Per the germline V gene, CDR1 is LNHDA and CDR2 is SQIVND (reference sequence). The CDR3 DNA sequence: TGTGCCAGTGGACCCACTAGCGGTAGAGGGAGAGAGACCCAGTACTTC. Translating gives CASGPTSGRGRETQYF.

The V and J genes are TRBV5-1 and TRBJ2-1; 11 positions agree with TRBD2. Germline CDR1 SGHRS, CDR2 YFSETQ. The CDR3 loop spans 16 amino acids. The ends lost 3 bases at V and 9 bases at J; junction bases unmatched: 11. The CDR3 region is CASSYPPSGGRFEQFF. The CDR3 DNA is TGCGCCAGCAGCTACCCCCCTAGCGGGGGGAGGTTTGAGCAGTTCTTC.

The genes are TRBV30 and TRBJ2-7; 16 nucleotides line up with TRBD2. There are 18 residues in the CDR3. Per germline, CDR1 GTSNPN and CDR2 SVGIG (reference sequence). Unmatched junction bases numbered 11, after V lost 2 bases and J lost 4 bases. The CDR3 region has the DNA TGTGCCTGGAGTCACCCGGGACTAGCGGGGGGGCCTTCTTACGAGCAGTACTTC. Encoded protein: CAWSHPGLAGGPSYEQYF.

J is TRBJ2-2 and V is TRBV7-8, with D perhaps TRBD2 (5 bases). The CDR3 is 20 amino acids. The ends were cut back, 0 bases at V and 3 bases at J, with 23 bases in the middle. Germline CDR1 is SGHVS and CDR2 is FQNEAQ. CDR3 protein: CASSLAGSLSSRFDTGELFF. CDR3 nucleotide sequence: TGTGCCAGCAGCTTAGCAGGGAGCCTTTCTAGCCGATTCGACACCGGGGAGCTGTTTTTT.

The gene calls are TRBV7-9 and TRBJ1-1; TRBD1 matches at 7 bases. Trimming cost V 2 bases and J 5 bases; bases outside gene matches: 2. CDR1 SEHNR and CDR2 FQNEAQ come from the germline V gene (reference sequence). There are 13 residues in the CDR3. The CDR3 region has the DNA TGTGCCAGCAGCTTATCAGGGGGGACTGAAGCTTTCTTT. Protein sequence: CASSLSGGTEAFF.

The genes are TRBV15 and TRBJ2-1, with TRBD1 as a possible D gene (5 bases). The germline CDR1 and CDR2 sequences are LNHNV and YYDKDF (reference sequence). The V and J ends lost 0 bases and 6 bases respectively, with 12 bases between them. The CDR3 runs 15 residues. CDR3: CATSRDQVGPNEQFF. In nucleotides, the CDR3 is TGTGCCACCAGCAGAGATCAGGTGGGGCCCAATGAGCAGTTCTTC.

Worth noting for this clone: A read error may produce the germline difference seen at one junction end. This sequence joins TRBV29-1 and TRBJ1-1; 10 nucleotides align to TRBD1. CDR1 and CDR2 from the germline V gene are SQVTM and ANQGSEA. This CDR3 region has 15 residues. The CDR3 loop reads CSVASTGQGNAEAFF. The CDR3 bases are TGCAGCGTTGCCTCAACGGGACAGGGGAACGCTGAAGCTTTCTTT. Based on the CDR3 plus reference TRBV29-1 and TRBJ1-1, the full variable domain is SAVISQKPSRDICQRGTSLTIQCQVDSQVTMMFWYRQQPGQSLTLIATANQGSEATYESGFVIDKFPISRPNLTFSTLTVSNMSPEDSSIYLCSVASTGQGNAEAFFGQGTRLTVV.

J is TRBJ1-4 and V is TRBV11-3; D is perhaps TRBD1 (6 bases). CDR3 length: 15 residues. Trimming pared 5 bases from V and 3 bases from J, leaving 13 bases between. CDR1 is SGHNT, CDR2 YENEEA, per germline. CDR3 amino acids: CASSRMDSPNEKLFF. For the CDR3, the DNA is TGTGCCAGCAGCAGAATGGACAGCCCTAATGAAAAACTGTTTTTT.

V and J are TRBV7-2 and TRBJ2-5, with TRBD2 matching over 14 bases. Losses at the gene ends were 4 bases for V and 2 bases for J; bases not matched to a gene: 6. The CDR3 has 17 residues. The germline CDR1 and CDR2 sequences are SGHTA and FQGNSA. The DNA of the CDR3 is TGTGCCAGCAGCTCCCTGACTAGCGGGAGGGGACAAGAGACCCAGTACTTC. It yields the protein CASSSLTSGRGQETQYF. Supplemented by reference TRBV7-2 and TRBJ2-5, the full variable domain reads GAGVSQSPSNKVTEKGKDVELRCDPISGHTALYWYRQSLGQGLEFLIYFQGNSAPDKSGLPSDRFSAERTGGSVSTLTIQRTQQEDSAVYLCASSSLTSGRGQETQYFGPGTRLLVL.

The rearrangement links TRBV7-8 to TRBJ1-1; D unresolved. This CDR3 is built from 14 residues. V lost 5 bases and J 4 bases, leaving 14 bases between the germline ends. Germline CDR1 SGHVS, CDR2 FQNEAQ. The CDR3 is CASSPERVPTEAFF. In nucleotides, the CDR3 is TGTGCCAGCAGCCCCGAGAGGGTTCCCACTGAAGCTTTCTTT.

The table lists this clone with a count of one. This chain joins TRBV11-1 and TRBJ2-5; 11 positions match TRBD2. This CDR3 has 15 residues. The V and J ends lost 3 bases and 2 bases, in that order; junction bases with no gene match: 2. The germline CDR1 and CDR2 sequences are SGHAT and FQDESV (reference sequence). The CDR3 DNA follows: TGTGCCAGCAGCTTGCGACTAGCGGGGCAAGAGACCCAGTACTTC. Its translation: CASSLRLAGQETQYF.